This passage covers 14 T cell receptor beta chains from one sample sequenced in a study of high-grade serous ovarian cancer treatment subgroups. Tumor samples were taken before definitive surgery or chemotherapy. TCRdb's copy holds only in-frame clones and misses some; the assay was immunoSEQ multiplex PCR. The sample gives 7,500 to 9,500 clones, 65% to 85% of which show up once; more than 9% is in the top ten. Sequencing was performed on tumor tissue. The receptors here all came from a human donor with high-grade serous ovarian cancer.

This chain links TRBV4-2 with TRBJ1-6; the D is unclear. The V end lost 6 bases, the J end lost 2 bases, and 11 bases lay between the germline ends. This CDR3 comprises 15 residues. CDR1 LGHNA and CDR2 YNFKEQ come from the germline V gene. The CDR3 sequence is CASSNWGPYNSPLHF. The DNA for the CDR3 is TGTGCCAGCAGTAATTGGGGTCCCTATAATTCACCCCTCCACTTT.

This clone was seen only a few times. The chain joins TRBV5-1 to TRBJ2-4; TRBD2 matches 9 bases. The CDR3 consists of 16 residues. The germline V gene has CDR1 SGHRS and CDR2 YFSETQ. The ends lost 4 bases at V and 8 bases at J; junction bases unmatched: 13. The CDR3 spells CASSVSGGGVPDIQYF. The DNA for the CDR3 is TGCGCCAGCAGCGTCTCTGGCGGGGGGGTTCCAGACATTCAGTACTTC.

The rearrangement links TRBV6-6 to TRBJ2-3; weak D call: TRBD2 (6 bases). Germline loops: CDR1 MNHNY, CDR2 SVGAGI (reference sequence). V lost 7 bases, J lost 3 bases, and 17 bases lay in between. The CDR3 totals 15 residues. CDR3 sequence reads: CASKRTTTWTDTQYF. The CDR3 DNA follows: TGTGCCAGCAAAAGGACTACTACCTGGACAGATACGCAGTATTTT.

The V call is TRBV5-4, the J call TRBJ2-7; a weak D match, TRBD1 (5 bases). The CDR3 spans 13 residues. V lost 0 bases and J 5 bases, leaving 9 bases between the germline ends. The germline V gene encodes CDR1 SGHNT and CDR2 YYREEE (reference sequence). The CDR3 region has the DNA TGTGCCAGCAGCTTGGTAGGGGTCAACGAGCAGTACTTC. Its translation: CASSLVGVNEQYF.

By share, this clone counts as large. This chain joins TRBV9 and TRBJ2-3, with TRBD2 matching 8 bases. The CDR3 length is 15 residues. Germline trimming cut 5 bases from V and 6 bases from J; bases unmatched to any gene: 11. Germline V gives CDR1 SGDLS, CDR2 YYNGEE. CDR3 nucleotides: TGTGCCAGCAGACCGAGCGGGAGTATTGCGGATACGCAGTATTTT. Encoded protein: CASRPSGSIADTQYF.

The gene calls are TRBV4-2 and TRBJ1-4, with D hard to call. This CDR3 spans 18 amino acids. Trimming shortened V by 0 bases and J by 0 bases, and 14 bases separated the two germline ends. Germline V CDR1 and CDR2: LGHNA, YNFKEQ. The CDR3 loop is CASSQDLIYTSTNEKLFF. The CDR3 DNA follows: TGTGCCAGCAGCCAAGATCTTATATACACCTCAACTAATGAAAAACTGTTTTTT.

V usage is TRBV5-1 and J usage is TRBJ2-7; 7 positions agree with TRBD1. The CDR3 sequence is 18 residues long. After removal of 0 bases from V and 3 bases from J, the junction contained 15 bases not matched to a gene. The germline V gene encodes CDR1 SGHRS and CDR2 YFSETQ. DNA of the CDR3: TGCGCCAGCAGCTTGGGCGCGACAGGGCCCCTCTACTACTACGAGCAGTACTTC. As protein: CASSLGATGPLYYYEQYF.

This clone was observed a few times. This chain uses TRBV5-4 with TRBJ1-1; D gene unclear. V was trimmed by 5 bases and J by 4 bases, leaving 12 bases between them. The CDR3 length is 13 residues. Germline values: CDR1 SGHNT, CDR2 YYREEE (reference sequence). The CDR3 DNA reads TGTGCCAGCAGTTTCGCCCGTACCACTGAAGCTTTCTTT. Its translation: CASSFARTTEAFF.

CDR3 in DNA: TGTGCCTCAAGACTAGCGGGAGGGCCCGAGCAGTACTTC. Its translation is CASRLAGGPEQYF. The genes are TRBV30 and TRBJ2-7, with 14 bases that match TRBD2. Losses at the gene ends were 7 bases for V and 6 bases for J; bases not matched to a gene: 5. This CDR3 is 13 amino acids long. Germline values: CDR1 GTSNPN, CDR2 SVGIG (reference sequence).

The CDR3 DNA is TGTGCCAGTAGTATAGTGGCTAGCGGGAGTTTGGCAGATACGCAGTATTTT. Its translation: CASSIVASGSLADTQYF. V usage is TRBV19 and J usage is TRBJ2-3; 10 nucleotides agree with TRBD2. This CDR3 is built from 17 residues. V shed 1 base and J 4 bases; nucleotides not matched to a gene: 8. Germline values: CDR1 LNHDA, CDR2 SQIVND (reference sequence).

This sequence joins TRBV19 and TRBJ2-2; D possibly corresponds to TRBD2 (5 bases). The V gene's germline CDR1 is LNHDA and CDR2 SQIVND (reference sequence). V lost 9 bases to trimming and J lost 0 bases, with 17 bases between them. The CDR3 is made up of 16 amino acids. CDR3 in amino acids: CASMTRSGANTGELFF. The CDR3 coding sequence is TGTGCCAGCATGACCAGGAGCGGAGCGAACACCGGGGAGCTGTTTTTT.

The V call is TRBV5-6, the J call TRBJ1-1; unclear D gene. V was clipped by 0 bases and J by 11 bases, with 14 bases between them. There are 13 residues in the CDR3. Germline V gene lookup returns CDR1 SGHDT and CDR2 YYEEEE. CDR3: CASSLGRDEEAFF. The DNA for the CDR3 is TGTGCCAGCAGCTTGGGAAGAGATGAGGAGGCTTTCTTT.

This rearrangement joins TRBV2 to TRBJ2-7; possibly TRBD1 or TRBD2 for D (5 bases each). Trimming pared 6 bases from V and 2 bases from J, leaving 20 bases between. This CDR3 is 16 amino acids long. CDR1 is SNHLY, CDR2 FYNNEI, per germline. CDR3: CASRGPRQRDPYEQYF. The CDR3 DNA reads TGTGCCAGCAGGGGGCCGAGACAGAGGGACCCCTACGAGCAGTACTTC.

This clone occurred a few times. This chain uses TRBV4-3 with TRBJ2-2, with D unclear. V lost 3 bases, J lost 3 bases, and 8 bases lay in between. Per the germline V gene, CDR1 is LGHNA and CDR2 is YSLEER. CDR3 length equals 14 residues. DNA for the CDR3: TGCGCCAGCAGCCATGGCGTACACACCGGGGAGCTGTTTTTT. This gives the protein CASSHGVHTGELFF.